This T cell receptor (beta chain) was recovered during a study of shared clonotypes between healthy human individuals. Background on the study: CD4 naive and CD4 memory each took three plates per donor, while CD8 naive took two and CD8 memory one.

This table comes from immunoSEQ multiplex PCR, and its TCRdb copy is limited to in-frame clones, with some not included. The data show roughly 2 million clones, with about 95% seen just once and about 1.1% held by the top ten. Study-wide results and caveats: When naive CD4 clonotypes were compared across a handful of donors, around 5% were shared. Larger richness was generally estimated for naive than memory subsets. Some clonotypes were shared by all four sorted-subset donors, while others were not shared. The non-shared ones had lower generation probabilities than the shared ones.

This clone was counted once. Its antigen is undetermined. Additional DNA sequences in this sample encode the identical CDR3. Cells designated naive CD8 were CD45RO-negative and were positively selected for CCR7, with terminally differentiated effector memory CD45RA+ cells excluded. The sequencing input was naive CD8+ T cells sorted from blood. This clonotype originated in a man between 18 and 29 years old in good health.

CDR3: CASRTGVNTEAFF. DNA of the CDR3: TGTGCCAGCCGGACAGGGGTTAACACTGAAGCTTTCTTT. The chain uses TRBV27 and TRBJ1-1; 9 positions match TRBD1. The trim removed 8 bases at V and 2 bases at J, leaving 3 bases unmatched. The CDR3 extends over 13 amino acids. Per germline, CDR1 MNHEY and CDR2 SMNVEV (reference sequence).